Below, 3 T cell receptor beta chains from the same sample are listed, as sequenced in a study of cytomegalovirus exposure and HLA in healthy donors. PCR employed 60 Vbeta and 13 Jbeta primers. TCRdb's table, derived via immunoSEQ multiplex PCR, lists solely in-frame clones and lacks some. The data hold 50,000 to 75,000 clones, with 75% to 90% observed a single time. Sequencing used PBMCs. These receptors were taken from a woman between 40 and 50 years old in good health and CMV-seronegative.

V gene TRBV5-1 combines with J gene TRBJ2-3, with 10 bases identical to TRBD1. The CDR3 runs to 15 residues. Germline CDR1 SGHRS, CDR2 YFSETQ. V lost 5 bases, J lost 4 bases, and 7 bases stayed unmatched. CDR3 in DNA: TGCGCCAGCAGTCGGACCGGGACAGGGGCAGATACGCAGTATTTT. As protein: CASSRTGTGADTQYF.

This clone was seen a handful of times. The CDR3 region has the DNA TGTGCCAGCAGTTTGGCGGGCAGCTCCTACAATGAGCAGTTCTTC. It is translated as CASSLAGSSYNEQFF. The V gene is TRBV28, the J gene TRBJ2-1; D perhaps matches TRBD2 (5 bases). Per the germline V gene, CDR1 is MDHEN and CDR2 is SYDVKM. V was cut by 3 bases and J by 0 bases, with 9 bases left in between. The CDR3 covers 15 residues.

The V call is TRBV7-3, the J call TRBJ2-2; TRBD2 aligns across 13 bases. Germline values: CDR1 SGHTA, CDR2 FQGTGA. With 4 bases clipped from V and 7 bases from J, the junction kept 3 bases outside the gene matches. The CDR3 consists of 15 residues. The CDR3, as DNA: TGTGCCAGCAGCTCAGGGACTAGCGGGGTCGGGGAGCTGTTTTTT. It yields the protein CASSSGTSGVGELFF.